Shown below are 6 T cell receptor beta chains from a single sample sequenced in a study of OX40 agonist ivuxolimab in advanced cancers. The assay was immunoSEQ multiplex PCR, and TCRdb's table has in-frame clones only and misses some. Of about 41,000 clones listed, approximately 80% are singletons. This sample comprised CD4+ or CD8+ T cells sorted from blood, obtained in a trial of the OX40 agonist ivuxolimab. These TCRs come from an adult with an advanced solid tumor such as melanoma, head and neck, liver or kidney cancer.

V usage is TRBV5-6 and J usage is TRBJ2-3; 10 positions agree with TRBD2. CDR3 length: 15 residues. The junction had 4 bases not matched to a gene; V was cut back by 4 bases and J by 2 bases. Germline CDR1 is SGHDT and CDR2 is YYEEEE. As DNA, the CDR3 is TGTGCCAGCAGCGTGACTAGCGGGTACACAGATACGCAGTATTTT. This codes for CASSVTSGYTDTQYF. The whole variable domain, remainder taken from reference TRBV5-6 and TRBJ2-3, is DAGVTQSPTHLIKTRGQQVTLRCSPKSGHDTVSWYQQALGQGPQFIFQYYEEEERQRGNFPDRFSGHQFPNYSSELNVNALLLGDSALYLCASSVTSGYTDTQYFGPGTRLTVL.

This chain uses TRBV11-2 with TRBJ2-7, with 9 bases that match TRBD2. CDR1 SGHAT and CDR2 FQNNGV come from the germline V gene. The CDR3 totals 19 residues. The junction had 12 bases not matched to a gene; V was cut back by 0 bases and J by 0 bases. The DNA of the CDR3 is TGTGCCAGCAGCTTAGATGGCGGCGGGGGGGCACTGAGCTCCTACGAGCAGTACTTC. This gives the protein CASSLDGGGGALSSYEQYF.

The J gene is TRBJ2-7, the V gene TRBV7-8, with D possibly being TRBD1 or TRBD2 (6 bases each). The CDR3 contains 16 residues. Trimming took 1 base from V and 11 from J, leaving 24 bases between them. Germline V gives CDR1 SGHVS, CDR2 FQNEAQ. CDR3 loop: CASSLGRRKGGQREYF. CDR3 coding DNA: TGTGCCAGCAGCTTAGGTCGTAGGAAGGGGGGTCAACGGGAGTACTTC.

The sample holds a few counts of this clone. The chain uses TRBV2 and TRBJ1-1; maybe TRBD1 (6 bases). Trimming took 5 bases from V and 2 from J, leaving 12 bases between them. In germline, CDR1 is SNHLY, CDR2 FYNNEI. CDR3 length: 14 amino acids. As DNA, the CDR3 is TGTGCCAGCAGTTCAGACAGGTTCAACACTGAAGCTTTCTTT. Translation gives CASSSDRFNTEAFF.

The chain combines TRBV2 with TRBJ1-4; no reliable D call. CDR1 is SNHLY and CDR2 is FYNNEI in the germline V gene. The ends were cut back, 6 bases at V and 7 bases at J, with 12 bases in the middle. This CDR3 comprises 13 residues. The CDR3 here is CASRDHVSEKLFF. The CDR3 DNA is TGTGCCAGCAGAGACCATGTCAGTGAAAAACTGTTTTTT.

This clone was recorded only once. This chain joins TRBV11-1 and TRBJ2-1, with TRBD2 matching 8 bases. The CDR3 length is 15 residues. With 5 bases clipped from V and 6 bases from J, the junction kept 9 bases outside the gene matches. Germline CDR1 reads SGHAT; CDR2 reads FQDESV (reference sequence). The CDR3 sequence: CASSRGGSGRNEQFF. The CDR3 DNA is TGTGCCAGCAGCCGGGGGGGGTCCGGCCGCAATGAGCAGTTCTTC.